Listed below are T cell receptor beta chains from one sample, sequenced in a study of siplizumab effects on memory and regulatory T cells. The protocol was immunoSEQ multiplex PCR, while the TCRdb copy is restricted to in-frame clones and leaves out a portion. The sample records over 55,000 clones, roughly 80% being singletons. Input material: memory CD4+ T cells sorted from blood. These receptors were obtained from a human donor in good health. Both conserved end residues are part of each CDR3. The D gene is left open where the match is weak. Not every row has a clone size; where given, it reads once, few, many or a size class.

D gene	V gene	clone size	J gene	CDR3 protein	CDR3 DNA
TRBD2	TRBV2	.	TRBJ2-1	CASSGTSGGYNEQFF	TGTGCCAGCAGCGGGACTAGCGGGGGGTACAATGAGCAGTTCTTC
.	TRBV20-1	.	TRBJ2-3	CSAKPTDTQYF	TGCAGTGCTAAACCCACAGATACGCAGTATTTT
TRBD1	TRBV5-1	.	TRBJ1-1	CASMGAEGAHTEAFF	TGCGCCAGCATGGGGGCCGAGGGGGCGCACACTGAAGCTTTCTTT
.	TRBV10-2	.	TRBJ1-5	CASSDPSGNQPQHF	TGCGCCAGCAGTGACCCCAGTGGCAATCAGCCCCAGCATTTT
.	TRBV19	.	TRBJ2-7	CASYIPGQGPYEQYF	TGTGCCAGTTATATACCGGGACAAGGCCCTTACGAGCAGTACTTC
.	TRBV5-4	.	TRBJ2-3	CASSLMGTGTDTQYF	TGTGCCAGCAGCTTGATGGGGACGGGCACAGATACGCAGTATTTT
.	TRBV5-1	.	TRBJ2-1	CASSLDGAYNEQFF	TGCGCCAGCAGCTTGGACGGGGCCTACAATGAGCAGTTCTTC
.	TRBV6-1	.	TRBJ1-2	CASRTEDYGYTF	TGTGCCAGCCGAACCGAAGACTATGGCTACACCTTC
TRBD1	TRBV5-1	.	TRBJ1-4	CASSAGQGASISKLFF	TGCGCCAGCAGCGCCGGACAGGGGGCTTCTATATCAAAACTGTTTTTT
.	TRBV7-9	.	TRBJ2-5	CASSFLETQYF	TGTGCCAGCAGCTTCCTCGAGACCCAGTACTTC
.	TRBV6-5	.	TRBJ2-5	CASSHWETQETQYF	TGTGCCAGCAGCCACTGGGAGACTCAAGAGACCCAGTACTTC
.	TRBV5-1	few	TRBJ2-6	CASHQSGGSGANVLTF	TGCGCCAGCCATCAGTCCGGGGGCTCTGGGGCCAACGTCCTGACTTTC
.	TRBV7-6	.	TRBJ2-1	CASSLGQPYNEQFF	TGTGCCAGCAGCTTAGGGCAGCCCTACAATGAGCAGTTCTTC
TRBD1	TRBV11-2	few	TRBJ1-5	CASSWDGQVFGQPQHF	TGTGCCAGCAGCTGGGACGGACAGGTATTCGGTCAGCCCCAGCATTTT
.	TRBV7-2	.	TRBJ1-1	CASSLGLGNTEAFF	TGTGCCAGCAGCTTAGGTCTGGGAAACACTGAAGCTTTCTTT
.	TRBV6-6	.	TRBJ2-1	CASSLLGNEQFF	TGTGCCAGCAGTCTACTAGGCAATGAGCAGTTCTTC
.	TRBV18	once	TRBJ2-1	CASSPALRRSGEQFF	TGTGCCAGCTCACCAGCCCTCCGCCGCTCGGGTGAGCAGTTCTTC
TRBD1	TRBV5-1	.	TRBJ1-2	CASSLDTTGGMGGYTF	TGCGCCAGCAGCTTGGATACGACAGGGGGTATGGGTGGCTACACCTTC
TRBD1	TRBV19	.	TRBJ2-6	CASSGTVTSGANVLTF	TGTGCCAGTAGTGGGACAGTTACCTCTGGGGCCAACGTCCTGACTTTC
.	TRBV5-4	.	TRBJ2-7	CASSPKNTHSYEQYF	TGTGCCAGCAGCCCGAAGAACACCCACTCCTACGAGCAGTACTTC